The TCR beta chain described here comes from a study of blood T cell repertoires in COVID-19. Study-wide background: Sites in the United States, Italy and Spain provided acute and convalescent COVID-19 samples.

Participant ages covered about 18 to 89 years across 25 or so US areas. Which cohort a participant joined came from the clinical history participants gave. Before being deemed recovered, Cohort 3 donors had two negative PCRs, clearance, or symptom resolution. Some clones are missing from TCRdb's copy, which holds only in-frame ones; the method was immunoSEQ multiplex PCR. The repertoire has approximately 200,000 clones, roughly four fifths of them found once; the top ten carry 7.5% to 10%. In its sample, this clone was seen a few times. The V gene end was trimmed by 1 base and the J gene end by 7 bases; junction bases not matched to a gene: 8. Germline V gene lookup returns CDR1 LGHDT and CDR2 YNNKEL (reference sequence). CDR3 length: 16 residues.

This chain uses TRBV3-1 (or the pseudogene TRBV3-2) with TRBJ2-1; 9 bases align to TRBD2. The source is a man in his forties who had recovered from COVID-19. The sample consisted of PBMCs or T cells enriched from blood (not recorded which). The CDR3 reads CASSQAISGSKNEQFF. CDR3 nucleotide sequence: TGTGCCAGCAGCCAAGCAATTAGCGGGAGTAAAAATGAGCAGTTCTTC.